This TCR beta chain appears in the sequencing data of a study of T cells after yellow fever vaccination (dated by TCRdb to the late 2010s). Study-wide context: Staining for CD3, CD45RA, CCR7 and CD95 was used to sort memory subsets (EM, EMRA, CM and Tscm) on a BD FACS Aria III. Two healthy male donors made up the cohort, one aged 18 to 29 years and the other aged 30 to 40 years. Blood was drawn at multiple timepoints before and after primary and secondary immunization, with bulk PBMC replicates and cell subsets isolated. The SMART-Seq v4 Ultra Low Input RNA kit was used to prepare libraries from fractions with low cell numbers. Memory subsets were sorted on days 0, 15 and 45 and at 18 months after primary vaccination, and on days 0, 15 and 45 after the 30-year booster. To follow T-cell clones before and after both primary and booster YFV17D yellow fever vaccination, bulk TCR alpha and beta repertoires underwent longitudinal sequencing.

Synthesis of TCR cDNA relied on 5'RACE template switching, a step that introduced a universal primer site along with unique molecular identifiers. Priming for cDNA synthesis came from both the TCR alpha and TCR beta constant segments. Libraries were amplified in two PCR steps, with sample barcodes and sequencing adapters added in the second step. Sequencing of libraries was performed on Illumina HiSeq 2500 (2x100 bp) or NovaSeq (2x150 bp). The original pipeline was this. Reads were demultiplexed and collapsed into UMI consensus sequences with MIGEC, and V(D)J alignment was performed with MiXCR. Vaccine-responding clonotypes were identified with edgeR using replicate PBMC samples, with FDR below 0.01 and a log2 fold change above 5 up to day 15 being required. Each bulk clonotype was labeled CD4 or CD8 based on which sequenced repertoire, CD4 or CD8, contained the clonotype at higher abundance. To estimate how each clone was distributed across memory phenotypes, clonotype frequencies in memory subsets were weighted by FACS-sorted cell numbers. In-frame beta chains were kept once TCRdb had trimmed the public reads at Q25 with fastp and called clones with MiXCR. Rows are unified per CDR3 protein, each entry keeping the most common DNA and genes. TCRdb's processing, not the authors', yielded these V and J calls. This sample holds approximately 12,000 distinct CDR3 sequences; 4.9% were observed only once. The top ten clones comprise 40% to 60% of the sample.

This clonotype was recorded at least ten times. Per-nucleotide qualities are absent, and no much larger clonotype sits a single base away. Broader findings and caveats from the paper: After the booster, most clones that had expanded after primary vaccination were detected again (roughly 96% of CD4 and around nine tenths of CD8), suggesting broad maintenance of memory. Because the study included only two donors, the extent to which the findings can be generalized is limited. A small share of clonotypes occurred in both CD4 and CD8 compartments, likely arising from convergent recombination. In the sorted memory subsets on day 0, nearly all of the vaccine-responding clonotypes fell below detection. The secondary T-cell response was weaker than the primary response but faster, peaking on day 5 instead of day 15. Because abundant contaminating clonotypes from the bulk population could be contained in FACS-sorted repertoires, computational filtering was required.

At the junction V is shortened by 6 bases and J by 3 bases; bases outside the gene matches: 7. The CDR3 spans 15 residues, from the cysteine through the phenylalanine. CDR3 DNA only is kept here, 45 bases in frame from base 1. The sample's treatment or condition label is to be understood as: live attenuated yellow fever vaccine strain. A standard Ficoll-Paque protocol was used to isolate PBMCs from peripheral blood. RNA from sorted memory subsets was extracted with the RNeasy Micro Kit. This sequence was found in a man aged 25-40 years who received the YFV17D yellow fever vaccine. The sequenced sample was PBMCs, either bulk or a sorted T-cell subset (CD4+, CD8+, memory, or dextramer-sorted; not recorded which), obtained 45 days after the yellow fever booster vaccination. The chain is encoded by TRBV12-3 or TRBV12-4 joined to TRBJ2-3, with 9 junctional bases fitting TRBD1. The CDR3 region reads CASSAGTGSTDTQYF. The bases read TGTGCCAGCAGCGCCGGGACAGGGAGTACAGATACGCAGTATTTT.